These T cell receptor beta chains were read from a single sample in a study of CD8+ T cells in alopecia areata. Measured with immunoSEQ multiplex PCR; TCRdb has only the in-frame clones, and not every one. The data show 90,000 or so clones, 44% seen once. Sequenced here: CD8+ T cells sorted from blood, sampled at week 24, from a patient treated with tofacitinib. The source is a human donor with alopecia areata. CDR3s include the opening cysteine and the closing phenylalanine or tryptophan. The order of the fields is D gene, V gene, clone size, J gene, CDR3 DNA, CDR3 protein. The D gene is left open where the match is weak. Not every row has a clone size; where given, it reads once, few, many or a size class.

>.|TRBV29-1|few|TRBJ1-4
TGCAGCGTTGGGTTACAGGATGAAAAACTGTTTTTT
CSVGLQDEKLFF
>.|TRBV7-9|.|TRBJ2-7
TGTGCCAGCAGCGCTCGGACAGACGCATTCTACGAGCAGTACTTC
CASSARTDAFYEQYF
>.|TRBV5-1|.|TRBJ2-7
TGCGCCAGCAGCCCCCGTGGCCAGGGTCGGTACGAGCAGTACTTC
CASSPRGQGRYEQYF
>.|TRBV5-1|.|TRBJ2-1
TGCGCCAGCAGCTTTTCAGCCGGGAATGAGCAGTTCTTC
CASSFSAGNEQFF
>.|TRBV9|many|TRBJ2-7
TGTGCCAGCAGCGGACGACGAGGGAACGAGCAGTACTTC
CASSGRRGNEQYF
>TRBD1|TRBV2|.|TRBJ2-5
TGTGCCAGCCAAGAGGGGTCCGGGACAGAAGAGACCCAGTACTTC
CASQEGSGTEETQYF
>.|TRBV4-3|.|TRBJ2-5
TGCGCCAGCAGCCAAGGGACAGCTGCTAGGGAGACCCAGTACTTC
CASSQGTAARETQYF
>.|TRBV6-1|.|TRBJ2-7
TGTGCCAGCAGTGAAATGGAGGCAGACTACGAGCAGTACTTC
CASSEMEADYEQYF
>.|TRBV7-6|few|TRBJ1-3
TGTGCCAGCAGTCTGAACACAGGACCAAGCCCCTCTGGAAACACCATATATTTT
CASSLNTGPSPSGNTIYF
>.|TRBV29-1|.|TRBJ2-1
TGCAGCGTCCCAAACGTTGCCAAATACAATGAGCAGTTCTTC
CSVPNVAKYNEQFF
>.|TRBV5-1|.|TRBJ2-1
TGCGCCAGCAGCCTGCCCAGACAGGATGAGCAGTTCTTC
CASSLPRQDEQFF
>.|TRBV11-2|.|TRBJ2-7
TGTGCCAGCAGCTTAGCAGACCCAGCCTCAGCCTACGAGCAGTACTTC
CASSLADPASAYEQYF
>TRBD2|TRBV9|.|TRBJ2-3
TGTGCCAGCAGCGTAGCCTCTAGCGGGAGAGCAGATACGCAGTATTTT
CASSVASSGRADTQYF
>TRBD2|TRBV9|once|TRBJ2-5
TGTGCCAGCAGCGGAACTAGCGGGAGGGCCGAGACCCAGTACTTC
CASSGTSGRAETQYF
>.|TRBV6-5|.|TRBJ2-3
TGTGCCAGCAGTTACGGCTTTTCCTCCCGCACAGATACGCAGTATTTT
CASSYGFSSRTDTQYF
>.|TRBV9|.|TRBJ2-1
TGTGCCAGCAGCGTAGGGGGCCACGGGAGCGGTGAGCAGTTCTTC
CASSVGGHGSGEQFF
>.|TRBV19|.|TRBJ2-7
TGTGCCAGTACCGGGAGCCTCAGGGACGAGCAGTACTTC
CASTGSLRDEQYF
>.|TRBV27|.|TRBJ2-7
.
CASSSSTGGGFYEQYF
>.|TRBV29-1|.|TRBJ2-2
TGCAGCGTTGAGTGGGCCGGGGAGCTGTTTTTT
CSVEWAGELFF
>TRBD2|TRBV7-9|few|TRBJ2-1
TGTGCCAGCAGCTTAGTTCATCAAGCGGGGGGAAATGAGCAGTTCTTC
CASSLVHQAGGNEQFF
>.|TRBV7-9|.|TRBJ2-7
TGTGCCAGCAGCTTAGGTTTTAGCGGAGCGGGCTACGAGCAGTACTTC
CASSLGFSGAGYEQYF
>.|TRBV9|few|TRBJ2-2
TGTGCCAGCAGCGTAGATGGGGGGCCGAACACCGGGGAGCTGTTTTTT
CASSVDGGPNTGELFF
>.|TRBV14|.|TRBJ1-5
TGTGCCAGCAGCCATCGGGGGACCAATCAGCCCCAGCATTTT
CASSHRGTNQPQHF
>TRBD2|TRBV25-1|.|TRBJ2-1
TGTGCCAGCACCGTAGCGGGAGATACGGTCTTC
CASTVAGDTVF
>TRBD1|TRBV27|.|TRBJ2-1
TGTGCCAGCATCCTGACAGGGAGCTCCTACAATGAGCAGTTCTTC
CASILTGSSYNEQFF
>TRBD2|TRBV15|many|TRBJ2-7
TGTGCCACCAGCGGTTCGCGGGAGTGGTCCTACGAGCAGTACTTC
CATSGSREWSYEQYF
>.|TRBV7-8|.|TRBJ1-5
TGTGCCAGCAGAGCCGGGACTAGCAATCAGCCCCAGCATTTT
CASRAGTSNQPQHF
>TRBD2|TRBV28|.|TRBJ2-3
TGTGCCAGCAGGCCCCCGGTAGCGGGAGTCGGAGATACGCAGTATTTT
CASRPPVAGVGDTQYF
>TRBD1|TRBV27|.|TRBJ1-4
TGTGCCAGCAGTTCCGGGACAGGGTTGGGAAAACTGTTTTTT
CASSSGTGLGKLFF
>.|TRBV5-1|.|TRBJ2-3
TGCGCCAGCAGCTACCTAAAGCGGAGCACAGATACGCAGTATTTT
CASSYLKRSTDTQYF
>.|TRBV4-1|.|TRBJ2-3
TGCGCCAGCAGCCAAGGTCCCGGAATTCCCTTGTCGGATACGCAGTATTTT
CASSQGPGIPLSDTQYF
>TRBD2|TRBV6-5|.|TRBJ2-7
TGTGCCAGCAGTGACGTGGGGGGGTACGAGCAGTACTTC
CASSDVGGYEQYF
>.|TRBV5-1|few|TRBJ1-1
TGCGCCAGCAGCTTCCGTGGGAACACTGAAGCTTTCTTT
CASSFRGNTEAFF
>.|TRBV12-5|once|TRBJ2-1
TGTGCTAGTGGTTTGGACGGACCCCCGGGGCCAGACCGTAATGAGCAGTTCTTC
CASGLDGPPGPDRNEQFF
>.|TRBV7-8|.|TRBJ2-2
TGTGCCACCACGTTGGCTCCCGCGAACACCGGGGAGCTGTTTTTT
CATTLAPANTGELFF
>.|TRBV6-6|few|TRBJ1-1
TGTGCCAGCAGCCACATTCGGAACACTGAAGCTTTCTTT
CASSHIRNTEAFF
>.|TRBV4-1|.|TRBJ2-7
TGCGCCAGCAGGCTCACCCCCGGGGGAGAGGCATACGAGCAGTACTTC
CASRLTPGGEAYEQYF
>.|TRBV5-1|.|TRBJ2-7
TGCGCCAGCACCGAGGGCCCGAGGGACGAGCAGTACTTC
CASTEGPRDEQYF
>.|TRBV19|many|TRBJ1-1
TGTGCCAGTGGCGAACAGGGTGGGGACACTGAAGCTTTCTTT
CASGEQGGDTEAFF
>TRBD1|TRBV7-2|.|TRBJ1-5
TGTGCCAGCAGCTTAGACCAGGGGGCTGGTCAGCCCCAGCATTTT
CASSLDQGAGQPQHF
>TRBD2|TRBV5-1|.|TRBJ2-1
TGCGCCAGCAGCTTGGTATCAGCTCGGGGGGTGGATGAGCAGTTCTTC
CASSLVSARGVDEQFF
>.|TRBV6-1|.|TRBJ2-7
TGTGCCAGCAGTTATGAGGGCGAGCAGTACTTC
CASSYEGEQYF
>.|TRBV25-1|few|TRBJ2-5
TGTGCCAGCAGTGAATGGCCACTGCAAGAGACCCAGTACTTC
CASSEWPLQETQYF
>.|TRBV27|few|TRBJ2-5
TGTGCCAGCAGTTTAGTAGCCAGCGGTCAAGAGACCCAGTACTTC
CASSLVASGQETQYF